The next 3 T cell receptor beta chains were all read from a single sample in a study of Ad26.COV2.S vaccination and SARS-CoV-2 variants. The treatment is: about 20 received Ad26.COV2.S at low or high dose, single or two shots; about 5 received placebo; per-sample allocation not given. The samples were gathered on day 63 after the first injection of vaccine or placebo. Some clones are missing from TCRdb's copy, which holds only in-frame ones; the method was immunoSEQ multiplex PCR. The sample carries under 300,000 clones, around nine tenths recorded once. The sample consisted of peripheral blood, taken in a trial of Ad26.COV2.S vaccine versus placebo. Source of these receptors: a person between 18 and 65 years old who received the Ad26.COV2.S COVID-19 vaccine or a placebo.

In nucleotides, the CDR3 is TGCAGCGTTTGGAGGGGGTTGGCCACTGAAGCTTTCTTT. This codes for CSVWRGLATEAFF. This rearrangement joins TRBV29-1 to TRBJ1-1; TRBD1 is a possible D gene (6 bases). With 5 bases removed from V and 4 bases from J, the gap between germline ends came to 14 bases. Germline CDR1 reads SQVTM; CDR2 reads ANQGSEA. The CDR3 sequence is 13 residues long.

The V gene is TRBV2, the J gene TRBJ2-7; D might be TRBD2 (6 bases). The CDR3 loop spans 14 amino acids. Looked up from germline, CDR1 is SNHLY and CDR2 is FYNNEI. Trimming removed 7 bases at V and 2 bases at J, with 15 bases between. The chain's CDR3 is CASMMVGGTYEQYF. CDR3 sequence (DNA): TGTGCCAGCATGATGGTCGGGGGAACCTACGAGCAGTACTTC.

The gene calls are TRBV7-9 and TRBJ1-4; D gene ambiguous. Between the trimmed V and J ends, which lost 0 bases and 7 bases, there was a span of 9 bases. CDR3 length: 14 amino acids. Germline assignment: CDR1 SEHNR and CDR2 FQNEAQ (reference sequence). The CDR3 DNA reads TGTGCCAGCAGCTTAGCATCCGGGCTTGAAAAACTGTTTTTT. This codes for CASSLASGLEKLFF.